Below are 22 T cell receptor beta chains sequenced from a single sample in a study of spatial heterogeneity in lung cancer. A single record per CDR3 protein comes from TCRdb applying MiXCR to the 5' RACE reads. The repertoire holds tens of thousands of distinct CDR3 sequences, with 5.4% as singletons. Described time point: blood at routine non-recurrence follow-up after resection. The specimen comprised PBMCs, sampled at follow-up. All receptors derive from a female donor with early-stage non-small cell lung cancer.

The table lists this clonotype with many counts. V is TRBV6-5 and J is TRBJ2-1; D ambiguous. The CDR3 is 13 amino acids. Trimming cost V 4 bases and J 9 bases, with 13 bases left between them. Germline values: CDR1 MNHEY, CDR2 SVGAGI. This CDR3 is CASSFRVRGEQFF. The CDR3 nucleotides are TGTGCCAGCAGTTTTCGGGTCCGTGGTGAGCAGTTCTTC.

The chain uses TRBV6-1 and TRBJ2-7; D perhaps matches TRBD2 (6 bases). The CDR3 is 12 amino acids. Germline assignment: CDR1 MNHNS and CDR2 SASEGT. Between the trimmed V and J ends, which lost 6 bases and 3 bases, there was a span of 9 bases. The CDR3 bases are TGTGCCAGCAGGAGTAGCGGCTACGAGCAGTACTTC. This gives the protein CASRSSGYEQYF.

The chain joins TRBV6-1 to TRBJ1-1; perhaps TRBD1 as D (5 bases). This CDR3 comprises 14 residues. Deletions cut 2 bases from V and 1 base from J, with 8 bases between. Looked up from germline, CDR1 is MNHNS and CDR2 is SASEGT. CDR3 coding DNA: TGTGCCAGCAGTGAACGTGGGACGAACACTGAAGCTTTCTTT. Protein sequence: CASSERGTNTEAFF.

This clonotype has ten or more counts. The V and J genes are TRBV10-3 and TRBJ1-1; D remains unclear. V was trimmed by 7 bases and J by 6 bases, leaving 15 bases between them. The CDR3 contains 13 residues. CDR1 ENHRY and CDR2 SYGVKD come from the germline V gene. CDR3 nucleotides: TGTGCCATCAATCCCGGCGGAGTCGCTGAAGCTTTCTTT. This sequence encodes CAINPGGVAEAFF.

The chain joins TRBV7-8 to TRBJ1-1; D not resolved. CDR1 SGHVS and CDR2 FQNEAQ come from the germline V gene. There are 14 residues in the CDR3. Trimming left V 3 bases short and J 1 base short, with 9 bases between. CDR3 sequence: CASSLSLGNTEAFF. DNA of the CDR3: TGTGCCAGCAGCTTGAGTTTAGGGAACACTGAAGCTTTCTTT.

This clonotype appeared many times. This chain connects TRBV12-3 or TRBV12-4 to TRBJ1-6; 7 bases line up with TRBD1. J was trimmed by 5 bases and V by 6 bases; bases with no gene match: 7. The CDR3 loop spans 15 amino acids. CDR3 in DNA: TGTGCCAGCAGGAGACAGGGAATCGATAATTCACCCCTCCACTTT. Its protein product is CASRRQGIDNSPLHF.

This clonotype has at least ten counts. The chain's CDR3 is CASSSTGYEQYF. CDR3 DNA sequence: TGTGCCAGCTCATCGACAGGTTACGAGCAGTACTTC. V usage is TRBV18 and J usage is TRBJ2-7; D possibly corresponds to TRBD1 (6 bases). V shed 5 bases and J shed 4 bases, with 9 bases lying between them. The germline V gene encodes CDR1 KGHSH and CDR2 LQKENI. The CDR3 contains 12 residues.

This clonotype has at least ten counts. V gene TRBV28 combines with J gene TRBJ1-1; D is uncertain. Germline V gives CDR1 MDHEN, CDR2 SYDVKM. The V and J ends lost 6 bases and 0 bases respectively, with 8 bases between them. The CDR3 has 13 amino acids. CDR3 bases: TGTGCCAGCAGCTCGGACGTGAACACTGAAGCTTTCTTT. It codes for CASSSDVNTEAFF. Looking up the rest from reference TRBV28 and TRBJ1-1 gives the full variable domain: DVKVTQSSRYLVKRTGEKVFLECVQDMDHENMFWYRQDPGLGLRLIYFSYDVKMKEKGDIPEGYSVSREKKERFSLILESASTNQTSMYLCASSSDVNTEAFFGQGTRLTVV.

This clonotype has ten or more counts. The chain recombines TRBV14 with TRBJ2-3, with no clear D. Germline V gene sequence: CDR1 SGHDN, CDR2 FVKESK. V was pared by 1 base and J by 1 base, with 9 bases between. The CDR3 is 15 residues long. The CDR3 DNA sequence: TGTGCCAGCAGCCAAGCATTAGTGGGCACAGATACGCAGTATTTT. Translated: CASSQALVGTDTQYF.

The table lists this clonotype with a few counts. This chain connects TRBV4-2 to TRBJ2-1, with TRBD1 identical over 8 bases. CDR3 length equals 17 residues. V lost 1 base, J lost 0 bases, and 5 bases stayed unmatched. Germline CDR1 LGHNA, CDR2 YNFKEQ. The CDR3 sequence is CASSQGQGLSSYNEQFF. DNA of the CDR3: TGTGCCAGCAGCCAAGGACAGGGGCTAAGCTCCTACAATGAGCAGTTCTTC.

The V call is TRBV4-3, the J call TRBJ2-3, with 7 bases that match TRBD1. Unmatched junction bases numbered 3, after V lost 0 bases and J lost 3 bases. The germline V gene encodes CDR1 LGHNA and CDR2 YSLEER. The length of the CDR3 is 15 residues. CDR3 sequence reads: CASSQDDRVTDTQYF. CDR3 nucleotide sequence: TGCGCCAGCAGCCAAGATGACAGGGTAACAGATACGCAGTATTTT.

This clonotype was observed many times. The genes are TRBV2 and TRBJ2-7; D possibly corresponds to TRBD2 (5 bases). CDR1 and CDR2 (germline): SNHLY, FYNNEI. The CDR3 loop spans 12 amino acids. V was cut by 3 bases and J by 7 bases, with 10 bases left in between. Here the CDR3 DNA reads TGTGCCAGCAGTGACGAGGGCATGGAGCAGTACTTC. It encodes CASSDEGMEQYF. The full variable domain, completed using reference TRBV2 and TRBJ2-7, is EPEVTQTPSHQVTQMGQEVILRCVPISNHLYFYWYRQILGQKVEFLVSFYNNEISEKSEIFDDQFSVERPDGSNFTLKIRSTKLEDSAMYFCASSDEGMEQYFGPGTRLTVT.

This clonotype was detected many times. The CDR3 DNA sequence: TGTGCCAGCAGCGGACAGGCGAACACTGAAGCTTTCTTT. Translation gives CASSGQANTEAFF. The chain uses TRBV5-4 and TRBJ1-1; TRBD1 matches 7 bases. CDR3 length: 13 residues. Germline CDR1 is SGHNT and CDR2 is YYREEE (reference sequence). Trimming cost V 4 bases and J 1 base; bases outside gene matches: 1.

In its sample, this clonotype was seen many times. The V gene is TRBV20-1, the J gene TRBJ2-1; the D gene is possibly TRBD2 (6 bases). The CDR3 is made up of 13 amino acids. V dropped 4 bases and J dropped 4 bases, with 11 bases sitting between them. Germline V gives CDR1 DFQATT, CDR2 SNEGSKA (reference sequence). CDR3 amino acids: CSATTTRYNEQFF. The CDR3 DNA is TGCAGTGCTACGACGACTAGATACAATGAGCAGTTCTTC.

This clonotype has a count of ten or more. The chain carries TRBV10-3 and TRBJ2-3; 11 nucleotides agree with TRBD2. The junction had 8 bases not matched to a gene; V was cut back by 7 bases and J by 2 bases. From germline, CDR1 is ENHRY and CDR2 SYGVKD. There are 16 residues in the CDR3. CDR3 coding DNA: TGTGCCATCACCCCGACTAGCGGGGTACCCACAGATACGCAGTATTTT. Translating gives CAITPTSGVPTDTQYF.

This clonotype was counted at least ten times. V gene TRBV9 combines with J gene TRBJ2-3, with D uncertain. Per germline, CDR1 SGDLS and CDR2 YYNGEE. CDR3 length: 14 residues. V lost 1 base to trimming and J lost 0 bases, with 6 bases between them. Here the CDR3 reads CASSVTPSTDTQYF. In DNA, the CDR3 is TGTGCCAGCAGCGTAACCCCGAGCACAGATACGCAGTATTTT.

This clonotype was counted many times. The chain recombines TRBV20-1 with TRBJ2-5; TRBD2 aligns across 8 bases. Germline CDR1 DFQATT, CDR2 SNEGSKA (reference sequence). The CDR3 length is 15 residues. V was clipped by 1 base and J by 5 bases; unmatched bases: 9. CDR3 sequence: CSARAARSGGETQYF. In nucleotides, the CDR3 is TGCAGTGCTAGAGCGGCCCGGTCGGGGGGGGAGACCCAGTACTTC.

Many counts were recorded for this clonotype. The gene calls are TRBV4-2 and TRBJ2-2, with D uncertain. Trimming left V 0 bases short and J 4 bases short, with 9 bases between. Germline V gene sequence: CDR1 LGHNA, CDR2 YNFKEQ. The CDR3 sequence is 15 residues long. The CDR3 sequence is CASSQETAITGELFF. As DNA, the CDR3 is TGTGCCAGCAGCCAAGAGACCGCGATCACCGGGGAGCTGTTTTTT.

The table lists this clonotype with a few counts. The chain couples TRBV6-2 or TRBV6-3 to TRBJ1-1; the D is unclear. V lost 6 bases, J lost 2 bases, and 16 bases lay in between. CDR3 size: 15 residues. The germline gives CDR1 MNHEY, CDR2 SVGEGT. Here the CDR3 reads CASRERGGYNTEAFF. CDR3 DNA sequence: TGTGCCAGCAGAGAACGAGGAGGGTATAACACTGAAGCTTTCTTT.

This clonotype was seen at least ten times. V gene TRBV6-2 or TRBV6-3 combines with J gene TRBJ2-3; D remains ambiguous. The CDR3 contains 15 residues. Germline CDR1 and CDR2: MNHEY and SVGEGT. Trimming pared 5 bases from V and 4 bases from J, leaving 16 bases between. CDR3 sequence reads: CASSNRAAVADTQYF. For the CDR3, the DNA is TGTGCCAGCAGTAACCGGGCCGCCGTGGCAGATACGCAGTATTTT.

This clonotype was picked up many times. The chain combines TRBV20-1 with TRBJ2-5; 8 bases fit TRBD1. V shed 0 bases, J shed 5 bases, and the junction held 8 bases outside the gene matches. CDR1 and CDR2 (germline): DFQATT, SNEGSKA (reference sequence). The CDR3 runs 15 residues. This chain's CDR3 is CSARDLGTGGETQYF. CDR3 bases: TGCAGTGCTAGAGATCTAGGGACAGGCGGGGAGACCCAGTACTTC.

The sample holds a few counts of this clonotype. The CDR3 here is CASVGQGRYEQYF. The CDR3 nucleotides are TGTGCCAGCGTTGGACAGGGGCGCTACGAGCAGTACTTC. The V call is TRBV6-2 or TRBV6-3, the J call TRBJ2-7, with 9 positions matching TRBD1. CDR3 length: 13 residues. Germline lookup yields CDR1 MNHEY and CDR2 SVGEGT. V dropped 8 bases and J dropped 3; count of bases not matched to a gene: 5.